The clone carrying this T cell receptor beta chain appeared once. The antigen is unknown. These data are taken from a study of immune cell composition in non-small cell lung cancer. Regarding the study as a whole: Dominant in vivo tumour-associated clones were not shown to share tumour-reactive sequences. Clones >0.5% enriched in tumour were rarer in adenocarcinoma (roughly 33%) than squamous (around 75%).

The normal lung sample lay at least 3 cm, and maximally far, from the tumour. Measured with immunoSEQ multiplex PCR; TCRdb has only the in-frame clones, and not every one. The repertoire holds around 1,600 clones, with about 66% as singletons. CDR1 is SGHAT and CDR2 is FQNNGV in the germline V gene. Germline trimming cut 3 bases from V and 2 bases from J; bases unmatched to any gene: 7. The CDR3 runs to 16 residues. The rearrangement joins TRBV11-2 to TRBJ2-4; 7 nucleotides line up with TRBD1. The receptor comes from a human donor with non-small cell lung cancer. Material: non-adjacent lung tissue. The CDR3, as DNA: TGTGCCAGCAGCTTTCTCAGGGGGATATCCAAAAACATTCAGTACTTC. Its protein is CASSFLRGISKNIQYF.